The next 9 T cell receptor beta chains were all read from a single sample in a study of monozygotic twins with inflammatory bowel disease. TCRdb re-called the 5' RACE reads, yielding one record per CDR3 amino acid sequence without DNA. This sample's clone table lists some 130,000 distinct CDR3 sequences. The material sequenced was blood. These receptor sequences come from a human donor with ulcerative colitis or Crohn's disease, or a healthy co-twin of an affected twin (not recorded which).

The chain has TRBV18 and TRBJ1-5; TCRdb returns TRBD1, unconfirmable since there is no DNA. This CDR3 has 15 amino acids. Looked up from germline, CDR1 is KGHSH and CDR2 is LQKENI. CDR3 residues: CASSRGTGSNQPQHF. Using reference TRBV18 and TRBJ1-5 for the parts outside the CDR3, the full variable domain is NAGVMQNPRHLVRRRGQEARLRCSPMKGHSHVYWYRQLPEEGLKFMVYLQKENIIDESGMPKERFSAEFPKEGPSILRIQQVVRGDSAAYFCASSRGTGSNQPQHFGDGTRLSIL.

The V call is TRBV7-8, the J call TRBJ2-3; the TRBD1 assignment by TCRdb is unverifiable without DNA. The CDR3 extends over 15 amino acids. Germline loops: CDR1 SGHVS, CDR2 FQNEAQ. CDR3 sequence reads: CASSLGGSDTDTQYF.

The chain links TRBV27 to TRBJ2-3. This CDR3 spans 16 amino acids. CDR1 is MNHEY, CDR2 SMNVEV, per germline (reference sequence). This CDR3 reads CASRTTNRAGTDTQYF.

The rearrangement links TRBV20-1 to TRBJ2-5; absent DNA, TCRdb's TRBD1 call cannot be checked. The CDR3 has 14 amino acids. Germline V gene data show CDR1 as DFQATT and CDR2 as SNEGSKA (reference sequence). CDR3 sequence: CSARGTGGQETQYF.

V and J are TRBV12-3 or TRBV12-4 and TRBJ2-1; TCRdb's D call of TRBD1 is untestable without DNA. The CDR3 extends over 18 amino acids. The CDR3 is CASSPPPAPDSPWDEQFF.

This sequence joins TRBV6-1 and TRBJ1-4; TCRdb's D call, TRBD1, is unchecked because there is no DNA. CDR1 MNHNS and CDR2 SASEGT come from the germline V gene. The CDR3 loop spans 13 amino acids. This CDR3 reads CASSVPGEEKLFF.

The V gene is TRBV12-3 or TRBV12-4, the J gene TRBJ2-7; checking the TCRdb D call of TRBD2 is not possible without DNA. CDR3 length equals 17 residues. The CDR3 protein is CASSLQRDPSFSYEQYF.

The chain couples TRBV29-1 to TRBJ2-3; with no DNA, the TCRdb D assignment of TRBD1 cannot be verified. The CDR3 runs 13 residues. CDR1 SQVTM and CDR2 ANQGSEA come from the germline V gene. CDR3 protein: CSVDRGRADTQYF.

V is TRBV7-2 and J is TRBJ2-5; TCRdb calls TRBD2, which cannot be checked without DNA. The germline CDR1 and CDR2 sequences are SGHTA and FQGNSA. The CDR3 covers 16 residues. The CDR3 loop reads CASSPQIGGRAETQYF.